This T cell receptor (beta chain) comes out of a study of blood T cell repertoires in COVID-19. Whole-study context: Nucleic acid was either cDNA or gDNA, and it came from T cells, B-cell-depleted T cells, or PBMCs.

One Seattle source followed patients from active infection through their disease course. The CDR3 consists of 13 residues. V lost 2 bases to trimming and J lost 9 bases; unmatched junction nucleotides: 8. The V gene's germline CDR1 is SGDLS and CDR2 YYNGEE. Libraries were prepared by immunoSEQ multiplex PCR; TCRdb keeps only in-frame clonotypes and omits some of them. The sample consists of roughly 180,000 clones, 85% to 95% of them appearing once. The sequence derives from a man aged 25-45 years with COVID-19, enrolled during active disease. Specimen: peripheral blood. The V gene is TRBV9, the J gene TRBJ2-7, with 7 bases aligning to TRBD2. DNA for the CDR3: TGTGCCAGCAGCGTCGCTTCGGGGGGTCGGCAGTACTTC. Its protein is CASSVASGGRQYF. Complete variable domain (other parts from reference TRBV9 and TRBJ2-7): DSGVTQTPKHLITATGQRVTLRCSPRSGDLSVYWYQQSLDQGLQFLIQYYNGEERAKGNILERFSAQQFPDLHSELNLSSLELGDSALYFCASSVASGGRQYFGPGTRLTVT.